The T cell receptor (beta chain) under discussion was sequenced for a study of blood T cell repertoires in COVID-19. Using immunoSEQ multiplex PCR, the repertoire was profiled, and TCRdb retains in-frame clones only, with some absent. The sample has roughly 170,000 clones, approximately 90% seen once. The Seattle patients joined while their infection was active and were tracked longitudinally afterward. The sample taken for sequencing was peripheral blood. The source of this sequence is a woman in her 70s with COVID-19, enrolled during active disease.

CDR3 amino acids: CASSAYGQLNTEAFF. The CDR3 coding sequence is TGCGCCAGCAGCGCTTACGGACAGTTGAACACTGAAGCTTTCTTT. This chain connects TRBV5-1 to TRBJ1-1, with TRBD1 as a possible D gene (6 bases). CDR1 and CDR2 from the germline V gene are SGHRS and YFSETQ. Trimming left V 4 bases short and J 0 bases short, with 13 bases between. The CDR3 is made up of 15 amino acids.